Presented here are 22 T cell receptor beta chains from one specimen sequenced in a study of neurological immune-mediated disorders. TCRdb redid the calling of the 5' RACE reads with MiXCR, one entry per CDR3 protein. Of about 60,000 distinct CDR3 sequences in the sample, roughly 3.5% were seen once. Sequenced sample: PBMCs. Receptors were obtained from a woman between 55 and 75 years old with multiple sclerosis.

This clonotype has a count of ten or more. The chain joins TRBV4-2 to TRBJ2-7; weak D call: TRBD1 (6 bases). CDR1 LGHNA and CDR2 YNFKEQ come from the germline V gene. The CDR3 length is 15 residues. V was shortened by 0 bases and J by 3 bases, with 12 bases between the two germline ends. CDR3 DNA: TGTGCCAGCAGCCAAGATTTCAGGGGCCACTACGAGCAGTACTTC. Its protein is CASSQDFRGHYEQYF.

This clonotype was seen many times. CDR3 sequence reads: CASSPRLAGGGEQFF. The DNA of the CDR3 is TGCGCCAGCAGCCCAAGATTAGCGGGAGGAGGTGAGCAGTTCTTC. The rearrangement links TRBV5-1 to TRBJ2-1; 10 bases map to TRBD2. The J segment lost 9 bases and the V segment lost 4 bases, leaving 10 bases of the junction unmatched. The CDR3 is 15 amino acids. Germline V gives CDR1 SGHRS, CDR2 YFSETQ.

This sequence joins TRBV27 and TRBJ2-3; 12 bases are a match to TRBD2. The CDR3 covers 21 residues. The V and J ends lost 2 bases and 2 bases, in that order; junction bases with no gene match: 17. Germline V lookup: CDR1 MNHEY, CDR2 SMNVEV (reference sequence). The CDR3 spells CASSLLQGARGLAGYTDTQYF. CDR3 DNA: TGTGCCAGCAGTTTACTACAGGGGGCGCGGGGACTAGCGGGTTACACAGATACGCAGTATTTT.

This clonotype was recorded at least ten times. The chain has TRBV18 and TRBJ2-5, with TRBD2 as a possible D gene (6 bases). This CDR3 is built from 13 residues. Germline CDR1 is KGHSH and CDR2 is LQKENI. The V end lost 3 bases, the J end lost 1 base, and 6 bases lay between the germline ends. CDR3 in amino acids: CASSPRGQETQYF. The CDR3 region has the DNA TGTGCCAGCTCACCGCGGGGCCAAGAGACCCAGTACTTC.

This clonotype has at least ten counts. The rearrangement joins TRBV20-1 to TRBJ2-3; D gene ambiguous. The germline CDR1 and CDR2 sequences are DFQATT and SNEGSKA (reference sequence). The CDR3 length is 12 residues. V shed 7 bases and J shed 4 bases, with 12 bases lying between them. CDR3 in amino acids: CSGTQSADTQYF. The CDR3 nucleotides read TGCAGTGGTACACAGTCCGCAGATACGCAGTATTTT.

This clonotype was counted ten times or more. The rearrangement links TRBV30 to TRBJ2-1; a possible D gene is TRBD2 (6 bases). This CDR3 is 13 amino acids long. Trimming removed 3 bases from V and 6 bases from J, with 12 bases in between. Germline CDR1 reads GTSNPN; CDR2 reads SVGIG (reference sequence). The CDR3 nucleotides read TGTGCCTGGAGGGCCTCGGGGGTCAATGAGCAGTTCTTC. This translates into CAWRASGVNEQFF.

This clonotype was recorded at least ten times. The CDR3: CASSLSASGSSDTQYF. The CDR3 DNA sequence: TGCGCCAGCAGCTTGTCGGCGAGCGGGAGTTCTGATACGCAGTATTTT. The chain couples TRBV5-1 to TRBJ2-3, with 8 bases that match TRBD2. The CDR3 has 16 amino acids. Per germline, CDR1 SGHRS and CDR2 YFSETQ. The ends lost 1 base at V and 6 bases at J; junction bases unmatched: 10.

The sample holds many counts of this clonotype. V and J are TRBV5-1 and TRBJ2-2; 9 nucleotides agree with TRBD2. Unmatched junction bases numbered 8, after V lost 6 bases and J lost 8 bases. Germline CDR1 reads SGHRS; CDR2 reads YFSETQ. The CDR3 loop spans 14 amino acids. The CDR3 DNA sequence: TGCGCCAGCAAAGGGACTAGCTCCAAGGGGGAGCTGTTTTTT. Its protein is CASKGTSSKGELFF.

This chain joins TRBV7-2 and TRBJ1-4; 9 bases are a match to TRBD1. Germline loops: CDR1 SGHTA, CDR2 FQGNSA. V was clipped by 4 bases and J by 5 bases; unmatched bases: 2. CDR3 size: 14 residues. The CDR3 DNA sequence: TGTGCCAGCAGCTCCGGGACAGGGAATGAAAAACTGTTTTTT. Its translation is CASSSGTGNEKLFF.

In this sample, this clonotype turned up many times. The chain employs TRBV29-1 and TRBJ1-1; 7 nucleotides match TRBD1. This CDR3 is built from 15 residues. V shed 0 bases, J shed 0 bases, and the junction held 4 bases outside the gene matches. From germline, CDR1 is SQVTM and CDR2 ANQGSEA. The CDR3 nucleotides are TGCAGCGTTGAAGACTCGGACAGGTTGAACACTGAAGCTTTCTTT. This encodes CSVEDSDRLNTEAFF.

Many counts were recorded for this clonotype. V gene TRBV7-3 combines with J gene TRBJ2-5, with a weak D call TRBD2 (5 bases). V lost 3 bases and J 0 bases, leaving 5 bases between the germline ends. Germline V lookup: CDR1 SGHTA, CDR2 FQGTGA. The CDR3 covers 13 residues. The CDR3 DNA is TGTGCCAGCAGCTTGGACTACCAAGAGACCCAGTACTTC. Translation: CASSLDYQETQYF.

Details on this clonotype: This clone may be a read error of a much larger clone one base away. This chain links TRBV6-6 with TRBJ2-1, with D possibly matching TRBD1 (5 bases). Deletions cut 6 bases from V and 1 base from J, with 16 bases between. Germline V lookup: CDR1 MNHNY, CDR2 SVGAGI (reference sequence). CDR3 length: 16 residues. CDR3 DNA sequence: TGTGCCAGCAGGTCCAATGAAGGGGAATCCTACAATGAGCAGTTCTTC. Encoded protein: CASRSNEGESYNEQFF.

This sequence joins TRBV5-1 and TRBJ1-1; D gene ambiguous. This CDR3 is built from 13 residues. Trimming pared 2 bases from V and 4 bases from J, leaving 9 bases between. Germline V gene sequence: CDR1 SGHRS, CDR2 YFSETQ. The CDR3 DNA reads TGCGCCAGCAGCTTAAAACCCGGCACTGAAGCTTTCTTT. Its protein product is CASSLKPGTEAFF.

The table lists this clonotype with many counts. This chain connects TRBV10-3 to TRBJ2-7; 8 bases map to TRBD2. Germline CDR1 is ENHRY and CDR2 is SYGVKD. CDR3 size: 15 residues. J lost 4 bases, V lost 2 bases, and 7 bases had no gene match. The CDR3: CAISEGAAGGYEQYF. CDR3 DNA sequence: TGTGCCATCAGTGAGGGGGCGGCGGGAGGTTACGAGCAGTACTTC.

In its sample, this clonotype was seen many times. CDR3 amino acids: CATSDFGVGLAGVREQFF. CDR3 coding DNA: TGTGCCACCAGTGATTTCGGGGTGGGACTAGCGGGAGTGCGTGAGCAGTTCTTC. This chain connects TRBV24-1 to TRBJ2-1; 14 bases fit TRBD2. V shed 1 base, J shed 9 bases, and the junction held 10 bases outside the gene matches. The CDR3 contains 18 residues. Germline loops: CDR1 KGHDR, CDR2 SFDVKD.

In its sample, this clonotype was seen many times. The gene calls are TRBV20-1 and TRBJ2-3, with D possibly TRBD2 on 5 matching bases. The germline CDR1 and CDR2 sequences are DFQATT and SNEGSKA (reference sequence). The V gene lost 3 bases and the J gene lost 4 bases, with 14 bases spanning the gap. The CDR3 is made up of 14 amino acids. CDR3 coding DNA: TGCAGTGCTAGTGCAGAGGGTCTGGCAGATACGCAGTATTTT. Residues: CSASAEGLADTQYF.

In its sample, this clonotype was seen many times. The rearrangement links TRBV7-2 to TRBJ2-7; no definite D call. The V end was cut by 7 bases, the J end by 3 bases, with 13 bases between. There are 13 residues in the CDR3. CDR1 and CDR2 (germline): SGHTA, FQGNSA. CDR3 nucleotides: TGTGCCAGCAACAACAAGCTAGGCTACGAGCAGTACTTC. Its translation: CASNNKLGYEQYF. Looking up the rest from reference TRBV7-2 and TRBJ2-7 gives the full variable domain: GAGVSQSPSNKVTEKGKDVELRCDPISGHTALYWYRQSLGQGLEFLIYFQGNSAPDKSGLPSDRFSAERTGGSVSTLTIQRTQQEDSAVYLCASNNKLGYEQYFGPGTRLTVT.

The genes are TRBV5-5 and TRBJ1-5; D might be TRBD1 (6 bases). This CDR3 spans 16 amino acids. Trimming took 4 bases from V and 3 from J, leaving 17 bases between them. Germline V gene data show CDR1 as SGHKS and CDR2 as YYEKEE (reference sequence). In DNA, the CDR3 is TGTGCCAGCAGCCCATTACAGGGAGGATCCAATCAGCCCCAGCATTTT. Its protein is CASSPLQGGSNQPQHF. The complete variable domain, with remaining parts taken from reference TRBV5-5 and TRBJ1-5, reads DAGVTQSPTHLIKTRGQQVTLRCSPISGHKSVSWYQQVLGQGPQFIFQYYEKEERGRGNFPDRFSARQFPNYSSELNVNALLLGDSALYLCASSPLQGGSNQPQHFGDGTRLSIL.

In this sample, this clonotype turned up many times. The V and J genes are TRBV11-2 and TRBJ1-6; D is perhaps TRBD1 (6 bases). Trimming cost V 4 bases and J 0 bases, with 10 bases left between them. The CDR3 totals 16 residues. CDR1 and CDR2 from the germline V gene are SGHAT and FQNNGV. DNA of the CDR3: TGTGCCAGCAGCTACAGGGAGAGCTCCTATAATTCACCCCTCCACTTT. Translation: CASSYRESSYNSPLHF.

This clonotype came up many times. The J gene is TRBJ2-2, the V gene TRBV10-3; D gene ambiguous. Trimming stripped 4 bases from V and 2 bases from J, with 8 bases between. The germline CDR1 and CDR2 sequences are ENHRY and SYGVKD. The CDR3 is made up of 14 amino acids. CDR3 amino acids: CAISVTANTGELFF. The CDR3 nucleotides read TGTGCCATCAGTGTTACAGCAAACACCGGGGAGCTGTTTTTT.

There are many counts of this clonotype. The chain has TRBV20-1 and TRBJ2-3; the D gene is possibly TRBD2 (7 bases). The CDR3 is made up of 15 amino acids. V was clipped by 4 bases and J by 4 bases, with 18 bases between them. Looked up from germline, CDR1 is DFQATT and CDR2 is SNEGSKA (reference sequence). The CDR3 loop reads CSAKGGGGPPDTQYF. CDR3 sequence (DNA): TGCAGTGCTAAGGGAGGGGGAGGGCCTCCAGATACGCAGTATTTT.

This clonotype was detected many times. The chain uses TRBV20-1 and TRBJ2-7, with 15 bases matching TRBD2. This CDR3 has 15 amino acids. Germline V gene data show CDR1 as DFQATT and CDR2 as SNEGSKA (reference sequence). Trimming removed 5 bases from V and 6 bases from J; junction bases left unmatched: 8. The CDR3 spells CSAPGLAGGPFEQYF. CDR3 DNA sequence: TGCAGTGCTCCCGGACTAGCGGGAGGGCCTTTCGAGCAGTACTTC.